Sequencing of this T cell receptor beta chain was carried out in a study of blood T cell repertoires in COVID-19. Study at large: Some COVID-19 samples were acute and others convalescent; all came from the United States, Italy and Spain.

Per the original methods: Nucleated cell counts were estimated from reference gene primer amplification. Clones were sequenced by immunoSEQ multiplex PCR, and TCRdb holds only the in-frame ones, with some missing. V, J and clone size are those of that table, while D and trimming were read from the DNA. The data show some 89,000 clones, more than 75% seen once. The junction had 15 bases not matched to a gene; V was cut back by 0 bases and J by 7 bases. The CDR3 totals 17 residues. Germline values: CDR1 GTSNPN, CDR2 SVGIG (reference sequence). Input material: peripheral blood. The rearrangement joins TRBV30 to TRBJ1-5; the match to TRBD1 covers 7 bases. This clonotype was obtained from a human donor in a cohort sampled during active COVID-19. The DNA for the CDR3 is TGTGCCTGGAGTGTCGGGACAGCAGGTTGGGTGAACCAGCCCCAGCATTTT. It specifies CAWSVGTAGWVNQPQHF.